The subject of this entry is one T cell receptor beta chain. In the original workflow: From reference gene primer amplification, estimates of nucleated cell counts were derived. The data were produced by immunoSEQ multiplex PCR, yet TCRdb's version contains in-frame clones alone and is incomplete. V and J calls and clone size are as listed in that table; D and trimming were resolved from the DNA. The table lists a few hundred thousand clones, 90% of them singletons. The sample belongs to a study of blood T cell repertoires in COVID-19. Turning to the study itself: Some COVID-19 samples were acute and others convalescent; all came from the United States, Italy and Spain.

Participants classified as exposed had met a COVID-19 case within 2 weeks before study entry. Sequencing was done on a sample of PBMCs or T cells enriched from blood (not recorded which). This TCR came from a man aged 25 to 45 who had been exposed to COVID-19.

The CDR3 DNA sequence: TGTGCCAGTAGTATTTGGGTCGGGGGACGTAGCTCTGGGGCCAACGTCCTGACTTTC. Translated: CASSIWVGGRSSGANVLTF. This chain joins TRBV19 and TRBJ2-6, with D possibly matching TRBD2 (6 bases). Germline V gene data show CDR1 as LNHDA and CDR2 as SQIVND (reference sequence). With 3 bases removed from V and 0 bases from J, the gap between germline ends came to 18 bases. The CDR3 loop spans 19 amino acids.